The source of this T cell receptor (beta chain) is a study of cytomegalovirus exposure and HLA in healthy donors. CDR1 is SGHTA and CDR2 is FQGNSA in the germline V gene. V lost 3 bases to trimming and J lost 5 bases, with 14 bases between them. The CDR3 runs 15 residues. It was with 60 Vbeta and 13 Jbeta primers that the PCR ran. The method was immunoSEQ multiplex PCR; TCRdb's version includes in-frame clones alone and lacks a portion of them. The sample consists of about 160,000 clones, roughly 79% of them appearing once. The genes are TRBV7-2 and TRBJ2-1; possible D gene TRBD1, 6 bases. The clonotype was recovered from a woman in her forties in good health and CMV-seropositive. The specimen was PBMCs. The CDR3 nucleotides are TGTGCCAGCAGCTTGAGCCTGGGGGCCAACAATGAGCAGTTCTTC. Protein product: CASSLSLGANNEQFF.